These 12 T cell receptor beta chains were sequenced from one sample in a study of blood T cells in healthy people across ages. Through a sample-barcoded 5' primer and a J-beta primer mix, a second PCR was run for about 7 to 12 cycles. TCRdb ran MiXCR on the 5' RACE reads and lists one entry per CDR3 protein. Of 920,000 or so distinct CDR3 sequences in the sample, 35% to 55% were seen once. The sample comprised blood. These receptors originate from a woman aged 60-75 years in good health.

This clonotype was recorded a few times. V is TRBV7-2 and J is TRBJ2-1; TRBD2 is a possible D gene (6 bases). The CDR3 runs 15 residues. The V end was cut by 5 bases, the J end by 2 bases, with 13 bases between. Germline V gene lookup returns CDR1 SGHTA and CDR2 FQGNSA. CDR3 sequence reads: CASSNQGGAYNEQFF. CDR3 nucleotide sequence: TGTGCCAGCAGCAATCAGGGAGGCGCCTACAATGAGCAGTTCTTC.

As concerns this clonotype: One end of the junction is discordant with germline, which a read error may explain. CDR3 in DNA: TGTACCAGCAGCTCCGCTAGCGCTACCTCCACAGATACGCAGTATTTT. Amino acid sequence: CTSSSASATSTDTQYF. The rearrangement links TRBV9 to TRBJ2-3; a weak D match, TRBD2 (6 bases). The CDR3 runs 16 residues. The germline V gene encodes CDR1 SGDLS and CDR2 YYNGEE.

Here the CDR3 DNA reads TGTGCCAGCAGCTTATTCGCCGCCAGGAACTATGGCTACACCTTC. Translated, it gives CASSLFAARNYGYTF. This sequence joins TRBV5-6 and TRBJ1-2, with D unclear. The V gene lost 2 bases and the J gene lost 2 bases, with 13 bases spanning the gap. Looked up from germline, CDR1 is SGHDT and CDR2 is YYEEEE. The CDR3 is 15 residues long.

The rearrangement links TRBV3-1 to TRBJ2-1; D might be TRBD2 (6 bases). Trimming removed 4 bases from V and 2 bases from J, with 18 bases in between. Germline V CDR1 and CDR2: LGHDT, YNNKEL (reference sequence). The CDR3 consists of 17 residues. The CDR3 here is CASSPHIVRTTYNEQFF. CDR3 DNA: TGTGCCAGCAGCCCCCACATCGTGAGGACTACCTACAATGAGCAGTTCTTC.

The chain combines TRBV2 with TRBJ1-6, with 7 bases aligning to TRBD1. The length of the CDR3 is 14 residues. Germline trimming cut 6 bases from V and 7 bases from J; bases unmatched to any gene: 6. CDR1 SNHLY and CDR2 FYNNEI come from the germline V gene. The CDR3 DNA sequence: TGTGCCAGCAGGGGGGACAGTCGGAATTCACCCCTCCACTTT. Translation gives CASRGDSRNSPLHF.

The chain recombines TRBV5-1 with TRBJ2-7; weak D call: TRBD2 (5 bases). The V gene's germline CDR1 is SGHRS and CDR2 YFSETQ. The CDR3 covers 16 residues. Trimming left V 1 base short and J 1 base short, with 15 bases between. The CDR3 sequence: CASSLSSSRGSYEQYF. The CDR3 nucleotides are TGCGCCAGCAGCTTGTCGTCTAGTAGAGGGTCCTACGAGCAGTACTTC.

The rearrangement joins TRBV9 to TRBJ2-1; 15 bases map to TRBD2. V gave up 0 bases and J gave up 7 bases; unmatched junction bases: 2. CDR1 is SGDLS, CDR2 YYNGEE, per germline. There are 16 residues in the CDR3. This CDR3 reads CASSVVGTSGRNEQFF. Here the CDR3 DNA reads TGTGCCAGCAGCGTAGTGGGGACTAGCGGGAGGAATGAGCAGTTCTTC.

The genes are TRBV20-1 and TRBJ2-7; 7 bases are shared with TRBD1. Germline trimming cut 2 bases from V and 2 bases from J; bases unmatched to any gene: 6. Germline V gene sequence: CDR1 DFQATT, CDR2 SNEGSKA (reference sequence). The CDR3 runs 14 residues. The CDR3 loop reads CSARRDRAPYEQYF. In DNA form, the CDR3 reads TGCAGTGCTAGACGTGACAGGGCCCCCTACGAGCAGTACTTC.

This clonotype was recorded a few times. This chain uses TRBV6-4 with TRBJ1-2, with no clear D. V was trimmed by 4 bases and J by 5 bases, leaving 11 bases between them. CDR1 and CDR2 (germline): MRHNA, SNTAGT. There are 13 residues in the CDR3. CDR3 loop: CASSAGIGYGYTF. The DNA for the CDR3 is TGTGCCAGCAGTGCCGGAATCGGGTATGGCTACACCTTC.

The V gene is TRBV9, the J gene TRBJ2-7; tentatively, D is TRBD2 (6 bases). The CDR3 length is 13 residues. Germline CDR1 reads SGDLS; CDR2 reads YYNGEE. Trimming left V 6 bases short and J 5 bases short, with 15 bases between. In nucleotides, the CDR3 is TGTGCCAGCACCGCCTTCCCGGGGGACGAGCAGTACTTC. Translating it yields CASTAFPGDEQYF.

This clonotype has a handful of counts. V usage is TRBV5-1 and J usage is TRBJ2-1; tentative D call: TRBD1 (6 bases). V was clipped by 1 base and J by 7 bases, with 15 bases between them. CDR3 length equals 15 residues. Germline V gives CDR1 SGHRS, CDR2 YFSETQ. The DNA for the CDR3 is TGCGCCAGCAGCTTGAACACCGGGACACCGAATGAGCAGTTCTTC. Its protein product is CASSLNTGTPNEQFF.

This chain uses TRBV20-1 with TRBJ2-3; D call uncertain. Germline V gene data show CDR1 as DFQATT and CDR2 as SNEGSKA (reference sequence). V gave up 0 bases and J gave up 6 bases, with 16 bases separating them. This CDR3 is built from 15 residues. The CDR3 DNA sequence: TGCAGTGCTAGAGAGGTTAGGCAGTCCAAGGATACGCAGTATTTT. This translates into CSAREVRQSKDTQYF.